The next 13 T cell receptor beta chains were all read from a single sample in a study of CD8+ T cells in alopecia areata. Indicated treatment: oral pan-JAK inhibitor, 5-10 mg twice daily. RNA extraction and reverse transcription yielded cDNA as sequencing template. Generated by immunoSEQ multiplex PCR, the TCRdb table keeps only in-frame clones and is missing some. The sample lists about 76,000 clones; roughly 70% were seen once. The source material was CD8+ T cells sorted from blood, sampled at week 24, from a patient treated with tofacitinib. Every receptor here comes from a human donor with alopecia areata.

The J gene is TRBJ2-5, the V gene TRBV28; 9 nucleotides align to TRBD1. The CDR3 is 15 amino acids. V shed 7 bases, J shed 5 bases, and the junction held 11 bases outside the gene matches. Germline CDR1 and CDR2: MDHEN and SYDVKM. CDR3 nucleotide sequence: TGTGCCAGCACCGGGACAGGGATGATGGGGGAGACCCAGTACTTC. Its protein product is CASTGTGMMGETQYF.

The V call is TRBV14, the J call TRBJ1-1, with TRBD1 matching over 8 bases. The CDR3 consists of 15 residues. Trimming took 5 bases from V and 1 from J; bases not matched to a gene: 6. Germline CDR1 SGHDN, CDR2 FVKESK. CDR3 in amino acids: CASSALTGENTEAFF. The CDR3, as DNA: TGTGCCAGCAGCGCCTTGACAGGGGAGAACACTGAAGCTTTCTTT.

This clone was observed a handful of times. The V and J genes are TRBV7-9 and TRBJ1-2; TRBD1 matches 8 bases. This CDR3 region has 15 residues. After removal of 3 bases from V and 5 bases from J, the junction contained 8 bases not matched to a gene. CDR1 and CDR2 (germline): SEHNR, FQNEAQ (reference sequence). CDR3 sequence (DNA): TGTGCCAGCAGCTTTACGGACAGGGACGAATATGGCTACACCTTC. Translated: CASSFTDRDEYGYTF.

Only a few counts were recorded for this clone. The chain uses TRBV6-5 and TRBJ1-2; 7 bases line up with TRBD1. Germline CDR1 is MNHEY and CDR2 is SVGAGI. The CDR3 consists of 14 residues. V shed 6 bases, J shed 8 bases, and the junction held 12 bases outside the gene matches. CDR3 sequence (DNA): TGTGCCAGCAGACACCGTGGGACAGCGCACGGCTACACCTTC. Its protein is CASRHRGTAHGYTF.

The chain joins TRBV13 to TRBJ2-1; D unresolved. This CDR3 spans 12 amino acids. V was clipped by 6 bases and J by 4 bases, with 7 bases between them. Germline loops: CDR1 PRHDT, CDR2 FYEKMQ (reference sequence). The CDR3: CASRLSYNEQFF. The CDR3 DNA reads TGTGCCAGCAGATTGAGTTACAATGAGCAGTTCTTC.

This clone was found a few times. This chain joins TRBV7-9 and TRBJ2-4; D perhaps matches TRBD1 (6 bases). V gave up 0 bases and J gave up 1 base, with 10 bases separating them. Germline V gives CDR1 SEHNR, CDR2 FQNEAQ (reference sequence). The CDR3 has 16 residues. CDR3 DNA sequence: TGTGCCAGCAGCTTAGCCGATACAGGGGCCAAAAACATTCAGTACTTC. This sequence encodes CASSLADTGAKNIQYF.

The chain combines TRBV29-1 with TRBJ2-1; the D gene is possibly TRBD2 (5 bases). V was cut by 1 base and J by 0 bases, with 10 bases left in between. Germline V gene sequence: CDR1 SQVTM, CDR2 ANQGSEA. The CDR3 has 15 residues. In nucleotides, the CDR3 is TGCAGCGTTGAAGGACGGGGAAGCTCCTACAATGAGCAGTTCTTC. It specifies CSVEGRGSSYNEQFF.

The chain recombines TRBV27 with TRBJ1-2; 9 bases agree with TRBD1. Germline loops: CDR1 MNHEY, CDR2 SMNVEV (reference sequence). The ends lost 4 bases at V and 10 bases at J; junction bases unmatched: 7. The CDR3 covers 13 residues. The CDR3 DNA is TGTGCCAGCAGTTCCACAGGGGGCATAGACTACACCTTC. It yields the protein CASSSTGGIDYTF.

V and J are TRBV27 and TRBJ2-5, with a possible D match to TRBD1 (6 bases). V lost 1 base and J lost 3, with 9 bases in between. Germline V CDR1 and CDR2: MNHEY, SMNVEV (reference sequence). The CDR3 runs to 14 residues. The CDR3 reads CASSLLAGEETQYF. CDR3 nucleotides: TGTGCCAGCAGTTTATTGGCAGGGGAAGAGACCCAGTACTTC.

This clone was seen more than once but under ten times. The genes are TRBV19 and TRBJ2-3; D is possibly TRBD1 or TRBD2 (5 bases each). Germline V gene lookup returns CDR1 LNHDA and CDR2 SQIVND (reference sequence). V was cut by 10 bases and J by 2 bases, with 16 bases left in between. The CDR3 loop spans 14 amino acids. The CDR3 nucleotides are TGTGCCACCTCAGGATGGGACGACACAGATACGCAGTATTTT. Its translation is CATSGWDDTDTQYF.

The gene calls are TRBV25-1 and TRBJ2-7, with a possible D match to TRBD2 (7 bases). Trimming removed 0 bases from V and 5 bases from J, with 20 bases in between. The CDR3 has 17 residues. Germline V gives CDR1 MGHDK, CDR2 SYGVNS. CDR3 residues: CASSEYFARRGGDEQYF. The CDR3 nucleotides are TGTGCCAGCAGTGAATATTTCGCCCGAAGGGGGGGCGACGAGCAGTACTTC.

The rearrangement uses TRBV7-8 and TRBJ2-1; 9 nucleotides match TRBD2. With 5 bases clipped from V and 7 bases from J, the junction kept 12 bases outside the gene matches. There are 16 residues in the CDR3. Germline V gene lookup returns CDR1 SGHVS and CDR2 FQNEAQ. The CDR3 here is CASSPGSSGSWNEQFF. The CDR3 DNA reads as TGTGCCAGCAGCCCAGGGAGTAGCGGGAGTTGGAATGAGCAGTTCTTC.

This clone showed up just a few times. V and J are TRBV28 and TRBJ2-3; D remains ambiguous. V gave up 5 bases and J gave up 2 bases, with 8 bases separating them. CDR3 length: 13 residues. The germline V gene encodes CDR1 MDHEN and CDR2 SYDVKM. CDR3 nucleotides: TGTGCCAGCAGTCTAGGGCTCACAGATACGCAGTATTTT. Encoded protein: CASSLGLTDTQYF.